This TCR beta chain appears in the sequencing data of a study of T cells in Graves' hyperthyroidism and ophthalmopathy (dated by TCRdb to the late 2010s). Background on the whole study: Peripheral blood was sampled at the time of initial diagnosis, prior to any treatment. Following sampling, methimazole starting at 30 mg daily was given to hyperthyroidism patients, and high-dose intravenous methylprednisolone was given to ophthalmopathy patients. The study also compared thyroid tissue and blood T-cell repertoires from 5 to 7 Graves' hyperthyroidism patients. Prospective prediction of ophthalmopathy was tested in an independent validation cohort consisting of some 19 hyperthyroidism patients and 15 to 17 patients who later progressed to ophthalmopathy. TCR Vbeta CDR3 sequencing of roughly 140 peripheral blood samples (under 45 ophthalmopathy, under 80 hyperthyroidism and about 17 progressor patients) is reported in the paper. To identify distinguishing TCR V-J signatures, a discovery cohort of around 98 patients was used, comprising 40 to 45 with Graves' ophthalmopathy and around 57 with stable Graves' hyperthyroidism. The 95 to 100 discovery patients were randomly divided into training and test sets at a 7:3 ratio.

Overall study outcomes, separate from this receptor: No statistical method was used to set the sample size in advance, and investigators knew the group allocation. A 13 V-J signature model separated ophthalmopathy from stable hyperthyroidism, with over 85% sensitivity and just under 84% specificity in cross-validation and 80%/75% in testing. Most expanded thyroid clonotypes (frequency above 0.001) were also found in blood, which suggests that blood repertoires may mirror thyroid immune responses. In validation, progression to ophthalmopathy was predicted by the model with almost 71% sensitivity and just over 72% specificity, a median of 6.5 months before onset.

This clonotype is regarded as medium-sized (0.01 to 0.1%). No cognate antigen has been identified for it. The record has no base qualities; no much larger clone is one base away. TCR beta CDR3 regions were amplified from RNA transcripts. For the first round of RT-PCR on the TCR CDR3, the HTBI primer set was used together with the Qiagen OneStep RT-PCR kit. Libraries were constructed in a second round of multiplex PCR, after which size selection and purification were carried out. Libraries were sequenced paired-end with 100 bp reads on an Illumina HiSeq2000. In the original analysis: SOAPnuke was used to process the raw data, throwing out any read that contained adapters or uncalled bases, had a mean Phred below 15, or lacked an exact constant-primer or identifier match. COPE v1.2.5 was used to merge high-quality paired reads, and clonotypes were defined as unique nucleotide sequences. MiTCR v1.1 was used to align clonotypes to the IMGT TRBV, TRBD and TRBJ reference segments. The analysis was restricted to V-J combinations with a frequency above 0.0001, which together covered approximately 99% of the repertoires. The TCS score was defined as the ratio of F50 (clonal expansion) to E x V (chaos), calculated using BLOSUM62-based TCRdist between CDR3 peptides within each V-J. Welch's t-statistics and random forest reduced just over 500 V-J features to 13, which were used in a naive Bayes classifier (R e1071). TCRdb reanalyzed the raw reads on its own, using fastp at Q25 for trimming and MiXCR for clone calling, and kept in-frame beta chains. Each CDR3 protein gets just one entry, which takes the most common genes and DNA from the rows behind it. Clone size and V and J calls follow TCRdb, not the original study. The sample profile shows about 35,000 distinct CDR3 sequences; around 50% of them were found once. The leading ten clones occupy approximately 6.2% of the sample.

The hyperthyroidism patients were between 18 and 65 years old and newly diagnosed, with a disease duration of less than 2 months. Exclusion was applied to patients with uncontrolled infections, other autoimmune diseases, pregnancy or lactation. Diagnoses relied on clinical symptoms, serum thyroxine and TRAb, thyroid ultrasound and orbital computed tomography. For progressor patients, blood was drawn at the first diagnosis of hyperthyroidism, before any ophthalmopathy symptoms had appeared. PBMCs were isolated from approximately 10 ml of fresh peripheral blood by Ficoll-Paque density gradient centrifugation. Progressor patients were first diagnosed with Graves' hyperthyroidism and then developed ophthalmopathy during follow-up. Total RNA was extracted with Trizol reagent, and quality was checked on an Agilent 2100 Bioanalyzer. CDR1 and CDR2, per the germline V gene (reference sequence), are DFQATT and SNEGSKA. The CDR3, from cysteine to phenylalanine, totals 13 residues. The read is trimmed to its CDR3 DNA, 39 bases read in frame from base 1. Cut back by 3 bases and 2 bases, the V and J ends lie 11 bases apart.

The chain is encoded by TRBV20-1 joined to TRBJ2-7; no D segment can be confidently identified. The sequenced material came from blood. The TCR sequence derives from a woman aged 50 to 65 with Graves' hyperthyroidism that later progressed to Graves' ophthalmopathy. CDR3 reads: CSASRSATYEQYF. In nucleotides, the sequence is TGCAGTGCTAGTCGGTCGGCCACCTACGAGCAGTACTTC.